These 14 T cell receptor beta chains were all obtained from the same sample, sequenced in a study of preoperative IRX-2 immunotherapy in early breast cancer. Repertoires were generated with immunoSEQ multiplex PCR, while TCRdb's copy carries only in-frame clones and drops some. Of around 29,000 clones listed, 82% are singletons. As to treatment: preoperative locoregional IRX-2 cytokine immunotherapy. Sampling was carried out from a patient treated with IRX-2 immunotherapy. The origin of the receptors is a human donor with breast cancer.

The J gene is TRBJ2-7, the V gene TRBV11-1; 11 positions match TRBD1. Per the germline V gene, CDR1 is SGHAT and CDR2 is FQDESV (reference sequence). V lost 5 bases and J lost 6; bases outside the gene matches: 6. There are 14 residues in the CDR3. The CDR3 region is CASSPGTGGLEQYF. In DNA form, the CDR3 reads TGTGCCAGCAGCCCTGGGACAGGGGGGCTCGAGCAGTACTTC.

The chain links TRBV7-4 to TRBJ2-1; no clear D. The CDR3 runs 13 residues. Germline V lookup: CDR1 SGHVT, CDR2 SQSDAQ. Between the trimmed V and J ends, which lost 1 base and 3 bases, there was a span of 4 bases. The CDR3 coding sequence is TGTGCCAGCAGCTTAGACTACTACAATGAGCAGTTCTTC. Its protein product is CASSLDYYNEQFF.

The rearrangement uses TRBV5-1 and TRBJ2-5; perhaps TRBD2 as D (6 bases). V dropped 5 bases and J dropped 5 bases, with 16 bases sitting between them. This CDR3 has 14 amino acids. CDR1 and CDR2 (germline): SGHRS, YFSETQ. This chain's CDR3 is CASSPAGRRETQYF. The CDR3 DNA is TGCGCCAGCAGTCCCGCGGGGCGTCGGGAGACCCAGTACTTC.

The chain recombines TRBV11-3 with TRBJ2-7, with TRBD1 as a possible D gene (6 bases). CDR1 is SGHNT and CDR2 is YENEEA in the germline V gene. V was trimmed by 5 bases and J by 3 bases, leaving 17 bases between them. The CDR3 totals 15 residues. CDR3 protein: CASSLQGSFFYEQYF. In nucleotides, the CDR3 is TGTGCCAGCAGCCTACAGGGTTCCTTCTTCTACGAGCAGTACTTC.

The chain uses TRBV4-1 and TRBJ2-7; 7 bases map to TRBD1. Germline-derived CDR1 and CDR2 are MGHRA and YSYEKL. The CDR3 loop spans 13 amino acids. Germline trimming cut 5 bases from V and 6 bases from J; bases unmatched to any gene: 7. The CDR3 nucleotides read TGCGCCAGCAGCTTGACAGGGTTCAGCGAGCAGTACTTC. Amino acid sequence: CASSLTGFSEQYF.

The V and J genes are TRBV11-3 and TRBJ1-2, with D maybe TRBD1 (6 bases). The V gene's germline CDR1 is SGHNT and CDR2 YENEEA. The CDR3 spans 17 residues. Trimming took off 1 base at V and 0 bases at J, with 15 bases between the two ends. The CDR3 DNA sequence: TGTGCCAGCAGCTTAGTGGGGACAAAATTCACTAACTATGGCTACACCTTC. Its protein is CASSLVGTKFTNYGYTF.

This sequence joins TRBV6-8 and TRBJ2-7; D remains unclear. Germline V CDR1 and CDR2: MNHGY, SAAAGT. The ends were cut back, 0 bases at V and 0 bases at J, with 9 bases in the middle. The CDR3 has 15 amino acids. The CDR3 nucleotides read TGTGCCAGCAGTTACTCAGGGCAGGACTCCTACGAGCAGTACTTC. Encoded protein: CASSYSGQDSYEQYF.

The chain has TRBV11-3 and TRBJ1-1, with D uncertain. CDR3 length: 15 amino acids. From germline, CDR1 is SGHNT and CDR2 YENEEA. Trimming pared 1 base from V and 1 base from J, leaving 10 bases between. The CDR3 DNA sequence: TGTGCCAGCAGCTTAGGGGCCACAACGAACACTGAAGCTTTCTTT. It specifies CASSLGATTNTEAFF.

The V and J genes are TRBV15 and TRBJ1-4, with TRBD1 matching 10 bases. Per germline, CDR1 LNHNV and CDR2 YYDKDF (reference sequence). The CDR3 sequence is 17 residues long. Unmatched junction bases numbered 8, after V lost 5 bases and J lost 2 bases. The CDR3 nucleotides are TGTGCCACCAGCCACCCGGGACAGGGGATGACTAATGAAAAACTGTTTTTT. Protein sequence: CATSHPGQGMTNEKLFF.

The chain links TRBV6-8 to TRBJ1-5; maybe TRBD1 (5 bases). Germline V lookup: CDR1 MNHGY, CDR2 SAAAGT. This CDR3 is 16 amino acids long. Trimming pared 5 bases from V and 5 bases from J, leaving 19 bases between. Here the CDR3 DNA reads TGTGCCAGCAGTCTGTCCCCTGGGGCTTACGATCAGCCCCAGCATTTT. This translates into CASSLSPGAYDQPQHF.

The chain joins TRBV1 to TRBJ1-1; the table's TRBD1 call for D was not verified on the DNA. TRBV1 is shown as a pseudogene. The CDR3 runs to 17 residues. The CDR3 DNA reads as TGCGCCAGCAGCCAAACGACAGACAGCTACCTGAACACTGAAGCTTTCTTT. Its translation is CASSQTTDSYLNTEAFF.

This rearrangement joins TRBV30 to TRBJ1-3; 7 nucleotides align to TRBD1. Germline V gene sequence: CDR1 GTSNPN, CDR2 SVGIG (reference sequence). The CDR3 consists of 15 residues. V shed 4 bases and J 2 bases; nucleotides not matched to a gene: 8. CDR3 bases: TGTGCCTGGAACTACAGGGGCTTTACTGGAAACACCATATATTTT. This encodes CAWNYRGFTGNTIYF. Filled out from reference TRBV30 and TRBJ1-3, the complete variable domain reads SQTIHQWPATLVQPVGSPLSLECTVEGTSNPNLYWYRQAAGRGLQLLFYSVGIGQISSEVPQNLSASRPQDRQFILSSKKLLLSDSGFYLCAWNYRGFTGNTIYFGEGSWLTVV.

In DNA, the CDR3 is TGTGCCAGCAGTTGGGACAGGGCCCTCGAGCAGTACTTC. Translating it yields CASSWDRALEQYF. The chain has TRBV6-8 and TRBJ2-7; 9 bases are shared with TRBD1. Germline loops: CDR1 MNHGY, CDR2 SAAAGT. V gave up 4 bases and J gave up 6 bases; unmatched junction bases: 4. CDR3 length equals 13 residues.

V and J are TRBV11-3 and TRBJ2-4; D could derive from TRBD1 or TRBD2 (5 bases each). The CDR3 runs 15 residues. CDR1 is SGHNT and CDR2 is YENEEA in the germline V gene. The ends were cut back, 2 bases at V and 7 bases at J, with 15 bases in the middle. The DNA of the CDR3 is TGTGCCAGCAGCTTATTGTTCTACTGGGGGAACATTCAGTACTTC. Amino acids: CASSLLFYWGNIQYF.